This T cell receptor beta chain was sequenced during a study of blood T cell repertoires in COVID-19 (dated by TCRdb to the early 2020s). A note on the overall study: Samples covering the acute and convalescent phases of COVID-19 were provided by collaborators in the United States, Italy and Spain. The prospective study material was composed of cDNA or gDNA derived from T cells, B-cell-depleted T cells, or PBMCs. The dataset comprised deeply sampled blood TCRbeta repertoires from subjects exposed to, actively infected with, or recovered from COVID-19. The repertoires were made available in a free public database intended to serve as a resource for research on the immune response to SARS-CoV-2. Samples came from the ongoing ImmuneRACE study (first 160 participants) plus 1,254 subjects from 6 global collaborators. The sample metadata nearly always contained a de-identified subject ID, COVID-19 status, age in years and sex. Where available, HLA class I and class II types were obtained from metadata supplied by the sample provider rather than from assay-based typing.

Participants in the prospective study were aged about 18 to 90 years, lived in 20 to 30 United States geographic areas, and enrolled through a virtual design. To assign participants to cohorts, the prospective study relied on clinical history that participants themselves reported in a screening survey and a study questionnaire. For ImmuneRACE Cohort 3, a participant was defined as recovered based on two consecutive negative NP/OP PCR tests, clearance by a healthcare professional, or resolution of symptoms. In the prospective study, whole blood, serum and a nasopharyngeal or oropharyngeal swab were collected from each participant by mobile phlebotomists. Prospective study participants could optionally give additional blood draws and questionnaires over an approximately 2-month period. Before DNA extraction, prospective study blood samples were shipped either frozen or at room temperature. Study-level results and caveats: Clinical and demographic metadata were provided uncurated, with the amount varying by source and participant.

This clone was counted only a few times. It has no known antigen specificity. No qualities accompany the bases; no much larger clone lies one base away. V is pared back by 7 bases and J by 9 bases, with 25 bases lying between the germline termini. For CDR1 and CDR2, the germline V gene lists LGHNT and FRNRAP. From the cysteine through the phenylalanine, the CDR3 covers 16 amino acids. Only CDR3 DNA remains: 48 bases, in frame from the first base. TCRbeta CDR3 regions were amplified from genomic DNA by means of the immunoSEQ Assay, a bias-controlled multiplex PCR. On the authors' methods: The number of nucleated cells in each sample was estimated from the amplification of reference gene primers within the assay. To quantify the absolute abundance of each unique TCRbeta CDR3 rearrangement, sequence reads were collapsed and filtered. For each sample, productive Simpson clonality was calculated by taking the square root of Simpson's diversity index across productive rearrangements. In TCRdb, the immuneACCESS table is reduced to in-frame sequences with V and J assigned. These tables do not hold every clone; where another copy was compared, an unresolved V gene accounts for under half, and the others remain unexplained. The V and J calls and clone size were taken over from that table, and D and trimming were inferred from the DNA. Here the sample has some 350,000 clones; around 91% occur a single time. Roughly 0.99% of the sample is taken by the ten largest.

The TCR sequence derives from a man aged 18 to 29 who had recovered from COVID-19. The receptor chain draws on TRBV12-5 and TRBJ1-5, and the D gene may be TRBD1, 6 bases matching. Sequenced material: PBMCs or T cells enriched from blood (not recorded which). The CDR3 region: CASATRQVPISRPQHF. The nucleotides read TGTGCTAGTGCCACCCGACAGGTCCCTATTAGTAGGCCCCAGCATTTT. Where the CDR3 stops, the reference TRBV12-5 and TRBJ1-5 genes take over; the full variable domain is DARVTQTPRHKVTEMGQEVTMRCQPILGHNTVFWYRQTMMQGLELLAYFRNRAPLDDSGMPKDRFSAEMPDATLATLKIQPSEPRDSAVYFCASATRQVPISRPQHFGDGTRLSIL.